Included here is one T cell receptor beta chain sequence, with context. V lost 4 bases, J lost 5 bases, and 2 bases stayed unmatched. CDR1 is SNHLY and CDR2 is FYNNEI in the germline V gene. The CDR3 length is 13 residues. The sample is drawn from a study of blood T cell repertoires in COVID-19. The data were produced by immunoSEQ multiplex PCR, yet TCRdb's version contains in-frame clones alone and is incomplete. The sample carries some 100,000 clones, around nine tenths recorded once. The sample taken for sequencing was peripheral blood. The chain employs TRBV2 and TRBJ1-2, with 9 bases that match TRBD1. This receptor was identified in a man aged 65-85 years with acute or convalescent COVID-19. The CDR3 here is CASSAQGAYGYTF. The CDR3, as DNA: TGTGCCAGCAGTGCACAGGGGGCGTATGGCTACACCTTC.